The clone carrying this T cell receptor beta chain came up many times. Its antigen is not identified. These data come from a study of T cells after yellow fever vaccination. Study context: SMART-Seq v4 Ultra Low Input prepared the low-cell-number fractions. Study observations and caveats: The booster saw the reappearance of most primary-vaccination clones (more than 95% CD4, roughly 90% CD8). Only a minor proportion of clonotypes was detected across both CD4 and CD8 compartments.

V trimming: 6 bases; J trimming: 12 bases; junction bases outside the gene matches: 12. CDR3 length: 13 amino acids. It was through 5'RACE template switching that TCR cDNA was made, with a universal primer site and UMIs added. One entry per CDR3 protein, called by TCRdb with MiXCR from the 5' RACE reads. The profile shows 250,000 to 400,000 distinct CDR3 sequences, about 4% of them singletons. This sequence joins TRBV12-3 or TRBV12-4 and TRBJ1-2, with TRBD1 matching 8 bases. Sequenced material: PBMCs, taken 5 days after the yellow fever booster vaccination. This sequence was found in a man between 18 and 35 years old who received the YFV17D yellow fever vaccine. The CDR3 loop is CASRRTGSIRDTF. The CDR3 bases are TGTGCCAGCAGAAGGACAGGGAGTATTAGGGACACCTTC.